This TCR beta chain was captured by sequencing in a study of OX40 agonist ivuxolimab in advanced cancers. TCRdb's copy holds only in-frame clones and misses some; the assay was immunoSEQ multiplex PCR. The sample has around 66,000 clones, approximately 90% seen once. The CDR3 spans 16 residues. The germline CDR1 and CDR2 sequences are MRHNA and SNTAGT. J lost 3 bases, V lost 5 bases, and 6 bases had no gene match. This clonotype was sampled from an adult with an advanced solid tumor such as melanoma, head and neck, liver or kidney cancer. The J gene is TRBJ1-4, the V gene TRBV6-4, with TRBD1 matching 10 bases. The material was CD4+ or CD8+ T cells sorted from blood, obtained in a trial of the OX40 agonist ivuxolimab. The CDR3: CASSPGTGVANEKLFF. The DNA for the CDR3 is TGTGCCAGCAGTCCCGGGACAGGGGTTGCTAATGAAAAACTGTTTTTT.